Detailed here is one TCR beta chain. Its antigen is currently unknown. The sample is drawn from a study of shared clonotypes between healthy human individuals. In the study overall: The cohort comprised a couple of women and a few men. Their ages spanned 18 to 49 years. CD4 naive cells filled three plates per donor, CD4 memory three, CD8 naive two and CD8 memory one.

CD4+ cell separation produced CD45RA+ naive and CD45RA-negative memory subsets. Regarding the study as a whole: Despite large depth, sorted-subset datasets appeared incompletely sequenced.

Sequenced by immunoSEQ multiplex PCR; TCRdb stores in-frame clones only, minus some. The top ten hold about 1.5% of the sample, which has about 960,000 clones, approximately 80% seen once. Trimming pared 7 bases from V and 4 bases from J, leaving 20 bases between. The CDR3 runs 16 residues. Germline CDR1 is SNHLY and CDR2 is FYNNEI. The specimen sequenced was memory CD4+ T cells sorted from blood. Sample subset: CD45RA-negative fraction. The receptor's source is a man aged 18 to 35 in good health. The chain joins TRBV2 to TRBJ2-1; a weak D match, TRBD1 (7 bases). The CDR3 bases are TGTGCCAGCAAGGGGGCCCTTGCGGGGAGTTACAATGAGCAGTTCTTC. Its protein is CASKGALAGSYNEQFF. The full variable domain, rest sourced from reference TRBV2 and TRBJ2-1, is EPEVTQTPSHQVTQMGQEVILRCVPISNHLYFYWYRQILGQKVEFLVSFYNNEISEKSEIFDDQFSVERPDGSNFTLKIRSTKLEDSAMYFCASKGALAGSYNEQFFGPGTRLTVL.